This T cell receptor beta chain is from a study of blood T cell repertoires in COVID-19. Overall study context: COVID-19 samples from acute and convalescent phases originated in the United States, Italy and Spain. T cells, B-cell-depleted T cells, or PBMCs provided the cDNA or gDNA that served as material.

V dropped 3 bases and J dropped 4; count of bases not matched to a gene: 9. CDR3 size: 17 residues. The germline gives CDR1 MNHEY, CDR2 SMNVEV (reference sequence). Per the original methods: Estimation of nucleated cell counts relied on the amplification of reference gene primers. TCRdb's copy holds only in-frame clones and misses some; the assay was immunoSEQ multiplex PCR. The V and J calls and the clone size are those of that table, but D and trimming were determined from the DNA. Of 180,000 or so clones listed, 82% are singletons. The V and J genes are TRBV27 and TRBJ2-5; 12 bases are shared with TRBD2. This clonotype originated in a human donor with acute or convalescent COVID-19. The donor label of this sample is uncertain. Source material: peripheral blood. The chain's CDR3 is CASSFQTPGLAGETQYF. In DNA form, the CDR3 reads TGTGCCAGCAGTTTCCAAACTCCGGGACTAGCGGGAGAGACCCAGTACTTC.